Included here is one T cell receptor (beta chain) sequence, with context. The sample is drawn from a study of shared clonotypes between healthy human individuals. Genomic DNA belonging to each subset was distributed in equal measure over several immunoSEQ plates. Clones were read by immunoSEQ multiplex PCR, and TCRdb kept only the in-frame ones, dropping some. The profile covers roughly 500,000 clones, with around 79% appearing a single time and over 10% taken by the ten largest. The CDR3 runs 13 residues. Germline CDR1 and CDR2: SGHAT and FQNNGV. Trimming cost V 0 bases and J 13 bases, with 13 bases left between them.

The chain joins TRBV11-2 to TRBJ2-1, with a weak D call TRBD2 (5 bases). The sequencing input was PBMCs. This TCR derives from a woman aged 40 to 49 in good health. Some clones in this sample may be carry-over from other donors' samples. CDR3 bases: TGTGCCAGCAGCTTAGATCTAACCGGACTCCAGTTCTTC. Amino acid sequence: CASSLDLTGLQFF.